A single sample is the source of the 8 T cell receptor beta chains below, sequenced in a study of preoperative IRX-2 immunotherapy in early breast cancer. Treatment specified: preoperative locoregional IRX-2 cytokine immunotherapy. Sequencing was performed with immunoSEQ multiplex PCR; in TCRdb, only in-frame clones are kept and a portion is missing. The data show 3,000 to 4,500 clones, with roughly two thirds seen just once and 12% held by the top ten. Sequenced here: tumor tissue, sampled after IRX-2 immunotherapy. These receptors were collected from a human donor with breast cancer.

Here the CDR3 DNA reads TGCGCCAGCAGCTCCGCGACAGACTCCTACGAGCAGTACTTC. This gives the protein CASSSATDSYEQYF. This rearrangement joins TRBV5-1 to TRBJ2-7; maybe TRBD1 (5 bases). Trimming removed 3 bases at V and 0 bases at J, with 10 bases between. The germline V gene has CDR1 SGHRS and CDR2 YFSETQ. The CDR3 is made up of 14 amino acids.

CDR3 DNA sequence: TGTGCCAGCAGCTTAGGGGTGCGCTATGGCTACACCTTC. Translating it yields CASSLGVRYGYTF. V usage is TRBV13 and J usage is TRBJ1-2; D not resolved. The germline gives CDR1 PRHDT, CDR2 FYEKMQ (reference sequence). The germline V and J ends were trimmed by 0 bases and 4 bases, with 6 bases remaining between them. This CDR3 has 13 amino acids.

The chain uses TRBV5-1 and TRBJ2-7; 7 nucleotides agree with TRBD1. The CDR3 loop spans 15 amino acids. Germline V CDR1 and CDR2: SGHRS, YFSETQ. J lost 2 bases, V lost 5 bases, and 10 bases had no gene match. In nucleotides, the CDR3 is TGCGCCAGCAGTCGACAGGGTGGCTCAACCTACGAGCAGTACTTC. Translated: CASSRQGGSTYEQYF.

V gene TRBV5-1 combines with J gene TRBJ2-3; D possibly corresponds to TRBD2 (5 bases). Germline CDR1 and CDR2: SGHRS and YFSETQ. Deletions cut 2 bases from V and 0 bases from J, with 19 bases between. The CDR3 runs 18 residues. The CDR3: CASSFFQVGKSSTDTQYF. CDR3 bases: TGCGCCAGCAGCTTTTTTCAAGTCGGGAAGTCTAGCACAGATACGCAGTATTTT.

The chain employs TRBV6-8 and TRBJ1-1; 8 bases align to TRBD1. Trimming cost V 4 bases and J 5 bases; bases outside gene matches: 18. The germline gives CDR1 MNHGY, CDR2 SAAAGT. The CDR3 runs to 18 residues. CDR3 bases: TGTGCCAGCAGTTCCACGAGACAGGGGAGGATCCGAGGGACTGAAGCTTTCTTT. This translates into CASSSTRQGRIRGTEAFF.

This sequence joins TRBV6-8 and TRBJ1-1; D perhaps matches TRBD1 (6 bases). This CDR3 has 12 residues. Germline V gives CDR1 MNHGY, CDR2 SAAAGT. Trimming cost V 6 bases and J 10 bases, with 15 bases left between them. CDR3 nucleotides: TGTGCCAGCAGCACAAGGGAAGGGGGAGCTTTCTTT. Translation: CASSTREGGAFF.

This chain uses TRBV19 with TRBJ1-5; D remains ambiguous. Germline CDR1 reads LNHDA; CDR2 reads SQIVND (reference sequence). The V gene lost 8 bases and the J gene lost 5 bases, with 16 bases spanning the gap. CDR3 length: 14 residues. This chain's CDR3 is CASSHPWEHQPQHF. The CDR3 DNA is TGTGCCAGTTCCCATCCCTGGGAGCATCAGCCCCAGCATTTT. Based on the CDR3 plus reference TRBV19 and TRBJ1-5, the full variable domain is DGGITQSPKYLFRKEGQNVTLSCEQNLNHDAMYWYRQDPGQGLRLIYYSQIVNDFQKGDIAEGYSVSREKKESFPLTVTSAQKNPTAFYLCASSHPWEHQPQHFGDGTRLSIL.

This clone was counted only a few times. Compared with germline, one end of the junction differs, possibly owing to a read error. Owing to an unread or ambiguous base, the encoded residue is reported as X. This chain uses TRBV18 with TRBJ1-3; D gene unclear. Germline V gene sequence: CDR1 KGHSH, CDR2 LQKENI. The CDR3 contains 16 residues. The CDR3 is CAXSPEGRTSGNTIYF. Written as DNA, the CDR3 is TGTGCCARCTCACCGGAGGGCAGGACCTCTGGAAACACCATATATTTT.